Following are 3 T cell receptor beta chains from one sample sequenced in a study of blood T cells in healthy people across ages. Next came a second PCR, run for about 7 to 11 cycles, which used a sample-barcoded 5' primer along with a J-beta primer mix. Via MiXCR, TCRdb re-called the 5' RACE reads, giving one row per CDR3 protein. The sample has fewer than 2 million distinct CDR3 sequences, 30% to 40% seen once; the top ten hold under 25%. Material: blood. These receptors all stem from a human donor in good health.

The DNA for the CDR3 is TGTGCCAGCAGCAAAACAGGGGGAGCCACCAATGAGCAGTTCTTC. Protein sequence: CASSKTGGATNEQFF. The V gene is TRBV7-3, the J gene TRBJ2-1; TRBD1 matches 8 bases. The V and J ends lost 5 bases and 6 bases, in that order; junction bases with no gene match: 9. Germline-derived CDR1 and CDR2 are SGHTA and FQGTGA. CDR3 size: 15 residues. Full variable domain (missing parts from reference TRBV7-3 and TRBJ2-1): GAGVSQTPSNKVTEKGKYVELRCDPISGHTALYWYRQSLGQGPEFLIYFQGTGAADDSGLPNDRFFAVRPEGSVSTLKIQRTERGDSAVYLCASSKTGGATNEQFFGPGTRLTVL.

The CDR3: CASSPWTELSTNEKLFF. The CDR3 coding sequence is TGTGCCAGCAGCCCGTGGACCGAACTTTCAACTAATGAAAAACTGTTTTTT. The genes are TRBV3-1 and TRBJ1-4, with D uncertain. V was shortened by 4 bases and J by 0 bases, with 15 bases between the two germline ends. The germline gives CDR1 LGHDT, CDR2 YNNKEL (reference sequence). This CDR3 comprises 17 residues.

The rearrangement joins TRBV9 to TRBJ2-5; either TRBD1 or TRBD2 may supply D (5 bases each). Germline V gene sequence: CDR1 SGDLS, CDR2 YYNGEE. With 3 bases removed from V and 6 bases from J, the gap between germline ends came to 18 bases. The CDR3 contains 15 residues. The CDR3 nucleotides read TGTGCCAGCAGCGGATCCCCTGAGGGGTGGAAGACCCAGTACTTC. The encoded protein is CASSGSPEGWKTQYF.